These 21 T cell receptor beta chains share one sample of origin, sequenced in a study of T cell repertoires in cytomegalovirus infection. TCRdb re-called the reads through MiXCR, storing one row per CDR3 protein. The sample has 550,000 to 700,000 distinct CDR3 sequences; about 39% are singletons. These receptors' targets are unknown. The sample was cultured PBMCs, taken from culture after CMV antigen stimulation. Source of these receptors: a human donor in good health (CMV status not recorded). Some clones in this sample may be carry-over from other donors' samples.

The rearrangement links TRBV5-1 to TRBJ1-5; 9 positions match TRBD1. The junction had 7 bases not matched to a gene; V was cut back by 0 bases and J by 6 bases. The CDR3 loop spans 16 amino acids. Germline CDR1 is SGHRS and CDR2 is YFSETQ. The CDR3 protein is CASSLGPGQGGQPQHF. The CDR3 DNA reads TGCGCCAGCAGCTTGGGTCCGGGACAGGGAGGTCAGCCCCAGCATTTT.

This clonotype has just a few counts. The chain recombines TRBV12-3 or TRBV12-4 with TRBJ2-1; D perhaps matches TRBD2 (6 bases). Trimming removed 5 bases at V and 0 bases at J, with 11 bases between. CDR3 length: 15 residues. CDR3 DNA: TGTGCCAGCAGTGCGTTTAGCGGCTCCTACAATGAGCAGTTCTTC. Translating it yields CASSAFSGSYNEQFF.

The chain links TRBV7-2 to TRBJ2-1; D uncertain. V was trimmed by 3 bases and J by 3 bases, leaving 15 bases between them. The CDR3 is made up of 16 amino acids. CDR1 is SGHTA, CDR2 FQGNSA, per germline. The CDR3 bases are TGTGCCAGCAGCTTGTCCGGCGCGTCCCGCTACAATGAGCAGTTCTTC. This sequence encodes CASSLSGASRYNEQFF.

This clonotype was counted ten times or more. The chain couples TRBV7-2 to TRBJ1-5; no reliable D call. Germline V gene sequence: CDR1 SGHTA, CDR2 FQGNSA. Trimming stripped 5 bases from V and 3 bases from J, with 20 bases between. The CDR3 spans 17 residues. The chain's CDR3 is CASSGWSGQDYNQPQHF. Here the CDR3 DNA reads TGTGCCAGCAGCGGGTGGTCCGGCCAGGACTACAATCAGCCCCAGCATTTT.

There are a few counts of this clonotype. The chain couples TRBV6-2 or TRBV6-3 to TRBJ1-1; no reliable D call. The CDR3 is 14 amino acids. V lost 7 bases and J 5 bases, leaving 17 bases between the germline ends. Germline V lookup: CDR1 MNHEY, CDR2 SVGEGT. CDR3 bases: TGTGCCAGCATCCCCTGGGAGGGTGTGACTGAAGCTTTCTTT. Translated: CASIPWEGVTEAFF.

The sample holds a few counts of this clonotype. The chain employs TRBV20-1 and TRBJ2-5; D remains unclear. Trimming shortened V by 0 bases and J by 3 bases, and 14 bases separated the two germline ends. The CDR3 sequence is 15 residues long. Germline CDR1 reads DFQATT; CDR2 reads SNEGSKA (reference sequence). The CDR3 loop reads CSARDLLRAKETQYF. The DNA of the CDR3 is TGCAGTGCTAGAGACCTCCTTAGGGCTAAAGAGACCCAGTACTTC.

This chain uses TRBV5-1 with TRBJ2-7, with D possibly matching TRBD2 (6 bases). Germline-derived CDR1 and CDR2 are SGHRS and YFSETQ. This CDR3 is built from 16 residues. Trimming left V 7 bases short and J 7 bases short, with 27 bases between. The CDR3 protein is CASRRPGSLEGVEQYF. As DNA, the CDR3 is TGCGCCAGCCGCCGGCCGGGCAGCTTGGAGGGAGTGGAGCAGTACTTC.

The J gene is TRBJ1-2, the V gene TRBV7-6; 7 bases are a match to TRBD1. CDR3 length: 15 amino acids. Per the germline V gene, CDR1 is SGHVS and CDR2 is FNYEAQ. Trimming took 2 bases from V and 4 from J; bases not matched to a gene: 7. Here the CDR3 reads CASSLLQGQIYGYTF. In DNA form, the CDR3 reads TGTGCCAGCAGCTTATTACAGGGGCAGATCTATGGCTACACCTTC.

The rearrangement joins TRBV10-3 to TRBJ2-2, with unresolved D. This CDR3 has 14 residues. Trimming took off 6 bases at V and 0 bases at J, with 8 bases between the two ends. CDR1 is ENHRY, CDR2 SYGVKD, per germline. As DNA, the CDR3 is TGTGCCATCAGACATCGAGCGAACACCGGGGAGCTGTTTTTT. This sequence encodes CAIRHRANTGELFF.

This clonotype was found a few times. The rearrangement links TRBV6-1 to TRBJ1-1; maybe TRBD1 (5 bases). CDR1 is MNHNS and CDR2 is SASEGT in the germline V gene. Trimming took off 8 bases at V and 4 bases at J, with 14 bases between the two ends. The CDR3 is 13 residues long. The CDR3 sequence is CASLEGGGTEAFF. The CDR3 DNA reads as TGTGCCAGCTTGGAGGGTGGGGGCACTGAAGCTTTCTTT.

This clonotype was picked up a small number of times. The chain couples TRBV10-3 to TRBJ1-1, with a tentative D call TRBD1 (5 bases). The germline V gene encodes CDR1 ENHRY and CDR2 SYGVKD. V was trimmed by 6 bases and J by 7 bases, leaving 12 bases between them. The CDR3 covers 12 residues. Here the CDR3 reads CAIRRDGSEAFF. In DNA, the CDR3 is TGTGCCATCAGACGGGACGGCAGTGAAGCTTTCTTT.

CDR3 bases: TGTGCCAGCAGCCGGGACAGAAGTCTCTACGAGCAGTACTTC. Amino acids: CASSRDRSLYEQYF. The rearrangement joins TRBV3-1 to TRBJ2-7, with 7 bases fitting TRBD1. From germline, CDR1 is LGHDT and CDR2 YNNKEL (reference sequence). The CDR3 totals 14 residues. V was clipped by 4 bases and J by 3 bases; unmatched bases: 6.

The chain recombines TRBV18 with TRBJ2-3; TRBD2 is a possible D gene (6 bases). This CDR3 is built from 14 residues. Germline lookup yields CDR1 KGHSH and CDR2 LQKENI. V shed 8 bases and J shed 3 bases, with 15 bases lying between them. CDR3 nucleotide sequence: TGTGCCAGCACCTCCCGGGGGACTACAGATACGCAGTATTTT. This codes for CASTSRGTTDTQYF.

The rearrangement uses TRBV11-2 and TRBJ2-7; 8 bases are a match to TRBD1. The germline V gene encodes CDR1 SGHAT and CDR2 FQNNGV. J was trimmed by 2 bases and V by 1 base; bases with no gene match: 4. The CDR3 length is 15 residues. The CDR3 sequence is CASSLGDRLAYEQYF. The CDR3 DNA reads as TGTGCCAGCAGCTTAGGGGACAGGCTCGCCTACGAGCAGTACTTC.

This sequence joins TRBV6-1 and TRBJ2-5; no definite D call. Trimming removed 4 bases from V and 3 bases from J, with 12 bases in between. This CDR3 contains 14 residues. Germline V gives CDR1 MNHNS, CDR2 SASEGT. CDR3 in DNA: TGTGCCAGCAGTGGTGTCGAAGGTGAAGAGACCCAGTACTTC. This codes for CASSGVEGEETQYF.

CDR3: CASSERQGARRGYGYTF. The CDR3 DNA reads as TGTGCCAGCAGTGAACGACAGGGGGCAAGGAGGGGCTATGGCTACACCTTC. The chain joins TRBV6-1 to TRBJ1-2, with 10 bases identical to TRBD1. Germline V gene sequence: CDR1 MNHNS, CDR2 SASEGT. Germline trimming cut 2 bases from V and 4 bases from J; bases unmatched to any gene: 10. The CDR3 is 17 amino acids.

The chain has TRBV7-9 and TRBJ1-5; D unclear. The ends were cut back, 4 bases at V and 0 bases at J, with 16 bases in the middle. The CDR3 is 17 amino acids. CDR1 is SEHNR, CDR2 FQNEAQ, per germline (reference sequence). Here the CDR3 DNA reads TGTGCCAGCAGCTCAGATTCGTTGATCAATAGCAATCAGCCCCAGCATTTT. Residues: CASSSDSLINSNQPQHF.

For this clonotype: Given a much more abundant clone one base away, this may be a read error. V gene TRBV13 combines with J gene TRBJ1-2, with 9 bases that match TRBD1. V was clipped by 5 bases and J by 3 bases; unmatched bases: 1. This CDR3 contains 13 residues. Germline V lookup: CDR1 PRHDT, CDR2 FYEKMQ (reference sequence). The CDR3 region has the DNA TGTGCCAGCAGCCGGACAGGGGACTATGGCTACACCTTC. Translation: CASSRTGDYGYTF.

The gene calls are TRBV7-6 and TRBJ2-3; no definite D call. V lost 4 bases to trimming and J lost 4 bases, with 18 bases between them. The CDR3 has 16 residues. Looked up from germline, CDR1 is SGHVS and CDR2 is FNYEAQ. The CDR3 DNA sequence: TGTGCCAGCAGCTCAGAAGTTACACACCGCCCAGATACGCAGTATTTT. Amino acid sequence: CASSSEVTHRPDTQYF.

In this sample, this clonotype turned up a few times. The CDR3 spells CASTQRGTGGTWDEQFF. The CDR3 DNA reads as TGTGCCAGCACCCAGAGGGGGACGGGGGGGACTTGGGATGAGCAGTTCTTC. V usage is TRBV7-2 and J usage is TRBJ2-1; 8 positions agree with TRBD2. This CDR3 has 17 amino acids. The J segment lost 8 bases and the V segment lost 7 bases, leaving 19 bases of the junction unmatched. In germline, CDR1 is SGHTA, CDR2 FQGNSA. Variable domain in full (rest from reference TRBV7-2 and TRBJ2-1): GAGVSQSPSNKVTEKGKDVELRCDPISGHTALYWYRQSLGQGLEFLIYFQGNSAPDKSGLPSDRFSAERTGGSVSTLTIQRTQQEDSAVYLCASTQRGTGGTWDEQFFGPGTRLTVL.

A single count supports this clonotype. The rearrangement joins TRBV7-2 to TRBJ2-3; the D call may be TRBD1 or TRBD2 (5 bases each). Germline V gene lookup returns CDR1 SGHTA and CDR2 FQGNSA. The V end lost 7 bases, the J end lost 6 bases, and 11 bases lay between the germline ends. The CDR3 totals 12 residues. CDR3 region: CASTPWGDTQYF. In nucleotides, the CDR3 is TGTGCCAGCACCCCTTGGGGGGATACGCAGTATTTT.